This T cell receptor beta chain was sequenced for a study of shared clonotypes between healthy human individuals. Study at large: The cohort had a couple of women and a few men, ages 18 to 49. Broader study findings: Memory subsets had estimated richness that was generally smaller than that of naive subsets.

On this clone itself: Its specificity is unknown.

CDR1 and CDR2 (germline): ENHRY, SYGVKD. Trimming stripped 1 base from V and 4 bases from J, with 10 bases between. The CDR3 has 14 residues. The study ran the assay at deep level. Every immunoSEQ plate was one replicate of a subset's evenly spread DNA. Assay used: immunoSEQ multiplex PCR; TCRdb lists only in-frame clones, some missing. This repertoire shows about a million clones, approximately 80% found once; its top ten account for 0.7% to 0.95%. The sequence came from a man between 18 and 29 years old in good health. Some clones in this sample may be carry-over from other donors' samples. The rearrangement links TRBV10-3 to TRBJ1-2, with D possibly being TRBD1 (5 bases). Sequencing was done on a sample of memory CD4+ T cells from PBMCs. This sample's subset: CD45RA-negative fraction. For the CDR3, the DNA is TGTGCCATCAGTGAGTACGGGGGACTCTATGGCTACACCTTC. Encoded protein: CAISEYGGLYGYTF.